The 5 T cell receptor beta chains in this list originate from one sample, sequenced in a study of blood T cells in healthy people across ages. The second PCR ran roughly 6 to 11 cycles with a sample-barcoded 5' primer and J-beta primers. TCRdb re-derived calls from the 5' RACE reads in MiXCR, one entry per CDR3 protein. The table records some 1.6 million distinct CDR3 sequences, about 31% of them present only once. Sample: blood. The receptors here all came from a woman younger than 45 in good health.

J is TRBJ2-3 and V is TRBV7-6; TRBD2 aligns across 11 bases. Germline loops: CDR1 SGHVS, CDR2 FNYEAQ. V gave up 7 bases and J gave up 3 bases; unmatched junction bases: 6. The CDR3 has 15 amino acids. The CDR3 nucleotides are TGTGCCAGCACCCTTAGCGGGAGGGCTACAGATACGCAGTATTTT. Protein sequence: CASTLSGRATDTQYF.

The sample holds many counts of this clonotype. J is TRBJ2-2 and V is TRBV13; 8 nucleotides align to TRBD1. V shed 2 bases, J shed 6 bases, and the junction held 8 bases outside the gene matches. The CDR3 loop spans 16 amino acids. CDR1 PRHDT and CDR2 FYEKMQ come from the germline V gene (reference sequence). Here the CDR3 reads CASSLQGQGEAGELFF. In DNA, the CDR3 is TGTGCCAGCAGCTTACAAGGACAGGGAGAGGCCGGGGAGCTGTTTTTT. The full variable domain, rest sourced from reference TRBV13 and TRBJ2-2, is AAGVIQSPRHLIKEKRETATLKCYPIPRHDTVYWYQQGPGQDPQFLISFYEKMQSDKGSIPDRFSAQQFSDYHSELNMSSLELGDSALYFCASSLQGQGEAGELFFGEGSRLTVL.

This clonotype was seen only once. Sequence at one end of the junction differs from germline and may be a read error. The chain has TRBV5-1 and TRBJ2-3; 7 bases are shared with TRBD2. Germline V gene lookup returns CDR1 SGHRS and CDR2 YFSETQ. This CDR3 spans 15 amino acids. Written as DNA, the CDR3 is TGCACCAGCAGCCCATTAGCGGGTGGCACAGATACGCAGTATTTT. Protein: CTSSPLAGGTDTQYF.

V gene TRBV9 combines with J gene TRBJ2-2, with 7 nucleotides matching TRBD2. V dropped 0 bases and J dropped 7; count of bases not matched to a gene: 9. Germline V gives CDR1 SGDLS, CDR2 YYNGEE. The CDR3 length is 16 residues. The CDR3 spells CASSVAAGAISGELFF. CDR3 coding DNA: TGTGCCAGCAGCGTAGCCGCGGGAGCAATTAGCGGGGAGCTGTTTTTT.

The rearrangement uses TRBV9 and TRBJ1-5; no firm D call. The V gene's germline CDR1 is SGDLS and CDR2 YYNGEE. The length of the CDR3 is 15 residues. The V and J ends lost 3 bases and 3 bases respectively, with 13 bases between them. The CDR3 DNA reads TGTGCCAGCAGCGGTGGAGGAGAGTTCAATCAGCCCCAGCATTTT. Protein: CASSGGGEFNQPQHF.